Below are 20 T cell receptor beta chains sequenced from a single sample in a study of OX40 agonist ivuxolimab in advanced cancers. Clones were read by immunoSEQ multiplex PCR, and TCRdb kept only the in-frame ones, dropping some. This table holds 81,000 or so clones, more than 75% found once. Sequencing used CD4+ or CD8+ T cells sorted from blood, obtained in a trial of the OX40 agonist ivuxolimab. Every receptor here comes from an adult with an advanced solid tumor such as melanoma, head and neck, liver or kidney cancer.

The rearrangement links TRBV28 to TRBJ2-7, with a weak D call TRBD1 (6 bases). This CDR3 is built from 15 residues. V lost 6 bases to trimming and J lost 0 bases, with 15 bases between them. Per the germline V gene, CDR1 is MDHEN and CDR2 is SYDVKM. In DNA form, the CDR3 reads TGTGCCAGCAGGCCCCTTGGACAGATCTCCTACGAGCAGTACTTC. It codes for CASRPLGQISYEQYF.

The gene calls are TRBV19 and TRBJ2-5; TRBD2 agrees at 8 bases. CDR3 length equals 16 residues. CDR1 is LNHDA and CDR2 is SQIVND in the germline V gene (reference sequence). The J segment lost 1 base and the V segment lost 5 bases, leaving 9 bases of the junction unmatched. The CDR3 DNA reads as TGTGCCAGTAGTTCGGGGGGGGGCCCCCTCCAAGAGACCCAGTACTTC. It encodes CASSSGGGPLQETQYF.

The CDR3 sequence is CASSIDPNQPQHF. DNA of the CDR3: TGTGCCAGTAGTATAGATCCCAATCAGCCCCAGCATTTT. The chain uses TRBV19 and TRBJ1-5; D is undetermined. V was pared by 0 bases and J by 3 bases, with 3 bases between. The CDR3 covers 13 residues. Per germline, CDR1 LNHDA and CDR2 SQIVND (reference sequence).

The genes are TRBV5-4 and TRBJ2-3; maybe TRBD2 (6 bases). Trimming shortened V by 0 bases and J by 0 bases, and 8 bases separated the two germline ends. Per the germline V gene, CDR1 is SGHNT and CDR2 is YYREEE (reference sequence). The CDR3 length is 15 residues. CDR3 nucleotides: TGTGCCAGCAGCTTGGGGGACTTAAGCACAGATACGCAGTATTTT. It specifies CASSLGDLSTDTQYF.

V usage is TRBV5-1 and J usage is TRBJ2-2; D is perhaps TRBD1 or TRBD2 (6 bases each). CDR3 length: 13 amino acids. Trimming cost V 2 bases and J 7 bases, with 9 bases left between them. Germline V gene data show CDR1 as SGHRS and CDR2 as YFSETQ. The CDR3 protein is CASSLQGGGELFF. Written as DNA, the CDR3 is TGCGCCAGCAGCTTACAGGGAGGCGGGGAGCTGTTTTTT.

CDR3: CASRDGTHRAFF. CDR3 DNA: TGTGCCAGCAGGGATGGGACCCATAGGGCTTTCTTT. This chain joins TRBV5-4 and TRBJ1-1; D is possibly TRBD1 (5 bases). The CDR3 loop spans 12 amino acids. Trimming removed 5 bases from V and 11 bases from J, with 16 bases in between. Germline CDR1 reads SGHNT; CDR2 reads YYREEE (reference sequence).

The chain is built from TRBV27 and TRBJ1-3; D not resolved. Trimming cost V 2 bases and J 1 base, with 6 bases left between them. Germline-derived CDR1 and CDR2 are MNHEY and SMNVEV (reference sequence). The CDR3 has 14 amino acids. The CDR3 protein is CASSLVSSGNTIYF. The CDR3 DNA is TGTGCCAGCAGTTTAGTATCGTCTGGAAACACCATATATTTT.

The chain combines TRBV10-3 with TRBJ2-7; the D gene is possibly TRBD2 (6 bases). The CDR3 covers 12 residues. V was pared by 11 bases and J by 2 bases, with 13 bases between. The V gene's germline CDR1 is ENHRY and CDR2 SYGVKD. Here the CDR3 reads CAGGGEPYEQYF. CDR3 DNA: TGTGCCGGAGGAGGGGAACCCTACGAGCAGTACTTC.

The CDR3, as DNA: TGTGCCAGCAGCTTTACAGGGGTCGAGCAGTACTTC. Protein: CASSFTGVEQYF. This chain connects TRBV7-9 to TRBJ2-7; TRBD1 agrees at 7 bases. Germline CDR1 reads SEHNR; CDR2 reads FQNEAQ (reference sequence). The J segment lost 6 bases and the V segment lost 3 bases, leaving 2 bases of the junction unmatched. The CDR3 spans 12 residues.

The CDR3: CASSWDRGYYGYTF. Written as DNA, the CDR3 is TGTGCCAGCAGTTGGGACAGGGGGTACTATGGCTACACCTTC. V is TRBV6-5 and J is TRBJ1-2; TRBD1 matches 11 bases. CDR1 MNHEY and CDR2 SVGAGI come from the germline V gene. The CDR3 runs to 14 residues. Trimming removed 4 bases from V and 3 bases from J; junction bases left unmatched: 1.

As concerns this clone: Germline is not matched at one junction end, which may reflect a read error. V is TRBV28 and J is TRBJ1-2, with D perhaps matching TRBD1 (5 bases). The CDR3 is made up of 16 amino acids. Germline V gene data show CDR1 as MDHEN and CDR2 as SYDVKM. The CDR3 DNA reads TGTACCAGCAGCTCCGGCGGGGGGGTAACGGGCTATGGCTACACCTTC. It translates to CTSSSGGGVTGYGYTF.

J is TRBJ1-1 and V is TRBV7-6, with D perhaps TRBD1 (6 bases). CDR1 SGHVS and CDR2 FNYEAQ come from the germline V gene. CDR3 length: 16 residues. V lost 0 bases to trimming and J lost 0 bases, with 11 bases between them. The CDR3 loop reads CASSLAGGRVNTEAFF. The CDR3 DNA follows: TGTGCCAGCAGCTTAGCGGGGGGCCGGGTGAACACTGAAGCTTTCTTT.

This sequence joins TRBV7-2 and TRBJ1-6; D is unclear. Germline assignment: CDR1 SGHTA and CDR2 FQGNSA. Trimming pared 3 bases from V and 5 bases from J, leaving 11 bases between. The CDR3 sequence is 15 residues long. As DNA, the CDR3 is TGTGCCAGCAGCTTGGAGGGTTACGATAATTCACCCCTCCACTTT. It encodes CASSLEGYDNSPLHF. The complete variable domain, with remaining parts taken from reference TRBV7-2 and TRBJ1-6, reads GAGVSQSPSNKVTEKGKDVELRCDPISGHTALYWYRQSLGQGLEFLIYFQGNSAPDKSGLPSDRFSAERTGGSVSTLTIQRTQQEDSAVYLCASSLEGYDNSPLHFGNGTRLTVT.

This clone is a singleton in its sample. This chain joins TRBV6-1 and TRBJ1-2, with 9 bases fitting TRBD1. The CDR3 totals 14 residues. CDR1 and CDR2 from the germline V gene are MNHNS and SASEGT. V lost 6 bases and J lost 8; bases outside the gene matches: 10. The CDR3 spells CASRMIQGARGYTF. For the CDR3, the DNA is TGTGCCAGCAGGATGATACAGGGGGCGCGGGGCTACACCTTC.

The V call is TRBV6-5, the J call TRBJ1-5; unclear D gene. V shed 6 bases and J shed 4 bases, with 10 bases lying between them. The germline CDR1 and CDR2 sequences are MNHEY and SVGAGI. The CDR3 is 13 residues long. The CDR3 DNA is TGTGCCAGCAGACGGGGTAAAAATCAGCCCCAGCATTTT. Translation: CASRRGKNQPQHF.

The chain combines TRBV4-3 with TRBJ1-1; D remains ambiguous. This CDR3 has 14 amino acids. The V end was cut by 4 bases, the J end by 1 base, with 10 bases between. Germline values: CDR1 LGHNA, CDR2 YSLEER. The CDR3 bases are TGCGCCAGCAGCCTCGAATTGGGGAACACTGAAGCTTTCTTT. It codes for CASSLELGNTEAFF.

This clone showed up just a few times. The rearrangement uses TRBV18 and TRBJ2-7; 10 bases align to TRBD2. V dropped 0 bases and J dropped 2; count of bases not matched to a gene: 4. Germline V gene sequence: CDR1 KGHSH, CDR2 LQKENI. The CDR3 has 16 amino acids. The CDR3 loop is CASSPPSSGSPYEQYF. As DNA, the CDR3 is TGTGCCAGCTCACCACCGTCTAGCGGGAGCCCCTACGAGCAGTACTTC.

This chain uses TRBV6-1 with TRBJ1-2; D possibly corresponds to TRBD1 (6 bases). From germline, CDR1 is MNHNS and CDR2 SASEGT. This CDR3 region has 15 residues. The V end lost 6 bases, the J end lost 4 bases, and 18 bases lay between the germline ends. In nucleotides, the CDR3 is TGTGCCAGCAGCCCCTCCATGGACAGTTCCTATGGCTACACCTTC. This encodes CASSPSMDSSYGYTF.

This clone was detected only a few times. The gene calls are TRBV13 and TRBJ2-7, with 9 bases that match TRBD1. The CDR3 has 14 amino acids. CDR1 is PRHDT, CDR2 FYEKMQ, per germline (reference sequence). Trimming cost V 4 bases and J 4 bases; bases outside gene matches: 5. CDR3 DNA sequence: TGTGCCAGCAGCTCGCGGGGGACAGGGTACGAGCAGTACTTC. This translates into CASSSRGTGYEQYF. Filled out from reference TRBV13 and TRBJ2-7, the complete variable domain reads AAGVIQSPRHLIKEKRETATLKCYPIPRHDTVYWYQQGPGQDPQFLISFYEKMQSDKGSIPDRFSAQQFSDYHSELNMSSLELGDSALYFCASSSRGTGYEQYFGPGTRLTVT.

The chain has TRBV6-1 and TRBJ2-7; no clear D gene. The CDR3 covers 15 residues. V lost 0 bases to trimming and J lost 1 base, with 10 bases between them. In germline, CDR1 is MNHNS, CDR2 SASEGT. CDR3: CASSEASGRSYEQYF. The CDR3 DNA is TGTGCCAGCAGTGAAGCTTCGGGCAGATCCTACGAGCAGTACTTC.